Below, 8 T cell receptor beta chains from the same sample are listed, as sequenced in a study of shared clonotypes between healthy human individuals. Only CD45RO-negative cells positively selected for CCR7 counted as naive CD8 cells, so terminally differentiated effector memory CD45RA+ cells were excluded. Sequencing used immunoSEQ multiplex PCR; TCRdb keeps in-frame clones, though not all of them. The profile covers about 580,000 clones, with 95% to 98% appearing a single time and 0.3% taken by the ten largest. The sequencing input was naive CD8+ T cells sorted from blood. Receptor source: a man aged 25-45 years in good health.

The rearrangement uses TRBV28 and TRBJ2-7; 9 bases fit TRBD2. The germline CDR1 and CDR2 sequences are MDHEN and SYDVKM. Unmatched junction bases numbered 5, after V lost 6 bases and J lost 2 bases. The CDR3 runs to 14 residues. CDR3 region: CASSSSGRTYEQYF. The CDR3 DNA reads as TGTGCCAGCAGCAGTAGCGGGAGAACCTACGAGCAGTACTTC. The full variable domain, rest sourced from reference TRBV28 and TRBJ2-7, is DVKVTQSSRYLVKRTGEKVFLECVQDMDHENMFWYRQDPGLGLRLIYFSYDVKMKEKGDIPEGYSVSREKKERFSLILESASTNQTSMYLCASSSSGRTYEQYFGPGTRLTVT.

This chain links TRBV14 with TRBJ2-1, with 7 bases lining up with TRBD2. The CDR3 length is 16 residues. Germline V gives CDR1 SGHDN, CDR2 FVKESK. The V segment lost 6 bases and the J segment 5 bases; nucleotides outside the gene matches: 13. This CDR3 reads CASRPFGSGPHNEQFF. CDR3 in DNA: TGTGCCAGCAGGCCTTTCGGTAGCGGGCCCCACAATGAGCAGTTCTTC.

This clone was found once. J is TRBJ2-7 and V is TRBV29-1; no definite D call. Germline CDR1 reads SQVTM; CDR2 reads ANQGSEA. CDR3 length: 13 residues. Trimming stripped 2 bases from V and 0 bases from J, with 8 bases between. In DNA form, the CDR3 reads TGCAGCGTTGAAACTCCTAGCTCCTACGAGCAGTACTTC. Its protein is CSVETPSSYEQYF.

This clone was recorded only once. The chain has TRBV5-1 and TRBJ1-1, with a possible D match to TRBD1 (5 bases). CDR1 is SGHRS, CDR2 YFSETQ, per germline. V lost 2 bases and J lost 6, with 8 bases in between. This CDR3 comprises 12 residues. CDR3 bases: TGCGCCAGCAGCTTCGGCAGGGCTGAAGCTTTCTTT. It translates to CASSFGRAEAFF.

The chain joins TRBV4-3 to TRBJ2-7; D gene uncertain. Per the germline V gene, CDR1 is LGHNA and CDR2 is YSLEER. CDR3 length equals 14 residues. V was clipped by 0 bases and J by 2 bases, with 8 bases between them. For the CDR3, the DNA is TGCGCCAGCAGCCAAGAAACCCCAACCTACGAGCAGTACTTC. This gives the protein CASSQETPTYEQYF.

V usage is TRBV7-2 and J usage is TRBJ2-1, with D possibly TRBD2 on 5 matching bases. V lost 3 bases and J lost 8, with 11 bases in between. The CDR3 totals 13 residues. CDR1 SGHTA and CDR2 FQGNSA come from the germline V gene. The DNA for the CDR3 is TGTGCCAGCAGCTTGCGAGGGTTTCATGAGCAGTTCTTC. Translating gives CASSLRGFHEQFF.

The rearrangement joins TRBV7-9 to TRBJ1-2; no reliable D call. Germline loops: CDR1 SEHNR, CDR2 FQNEAQ (reference sequence). The germline V and J ends were trimmed by 4 bases and 2 bases, with 11 bases remaining between them. The CDR3 is 14 residues long. The chain's CDR3 is CASSSQNLNYGYTF. CDR3 nucleotides: TGTGCCAGCAGCTCCCAGAACTTGAACTATGGCTACACCTTC.

The chain has TRBV6-5 and TRBJ2-7, with 7 nucleotides matching TRBD1. The CDR3 is 14 amino acids. The V segment lost 5 bases and the J segment 1 base; nucleotides outside the gene matches: 5. Germline V gene lookup returns CDR1 MNHEY and CDR2 SVGAGI. This CDR3 reads CASSRMTGSYEQYF. Here the CDR3 DNA reads TGTGCCAGCAGTCGAATGACAGGGTCCTACGAGCAGTACTTC.